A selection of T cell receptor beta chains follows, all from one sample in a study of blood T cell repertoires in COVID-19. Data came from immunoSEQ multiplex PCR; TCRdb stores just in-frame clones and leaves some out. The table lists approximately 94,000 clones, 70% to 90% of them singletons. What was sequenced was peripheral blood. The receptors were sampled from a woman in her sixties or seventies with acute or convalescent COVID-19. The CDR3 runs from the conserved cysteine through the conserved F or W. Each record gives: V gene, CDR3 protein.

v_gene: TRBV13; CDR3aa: CASRLAGGETEAFF
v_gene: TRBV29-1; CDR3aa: CSVEPPRRTRPGSYNEQFF
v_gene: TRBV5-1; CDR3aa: CASSPEAWGKEAFF
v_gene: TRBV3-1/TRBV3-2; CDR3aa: CASSLGLQGNTREQYF
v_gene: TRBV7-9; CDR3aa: CASTSKVTPAGGPSYNEQFF
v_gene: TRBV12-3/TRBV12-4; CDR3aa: CASRGTETDTQYF
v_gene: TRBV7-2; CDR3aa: CASSLVATSGWDEQFF
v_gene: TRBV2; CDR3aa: CASSETGDTGELFF
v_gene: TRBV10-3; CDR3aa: CAVNPGTGGETQYF
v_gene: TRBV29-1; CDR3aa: CSVEDRDRTYGYTF
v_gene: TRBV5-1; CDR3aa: CASSLGAQDTGELFF
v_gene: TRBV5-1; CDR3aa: CASSGGTGAKTYEQYF
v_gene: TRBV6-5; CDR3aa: CASRGTGGSEQFF
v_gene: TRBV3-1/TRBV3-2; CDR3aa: CASSLSSGGAVRFF
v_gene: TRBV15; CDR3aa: CATSRELGPGELFF
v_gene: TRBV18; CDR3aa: CASSPPMTGGNQETQYF
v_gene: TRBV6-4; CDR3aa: CASSGLAGGQKFF
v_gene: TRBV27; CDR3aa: CASSPWDRGDEQYF
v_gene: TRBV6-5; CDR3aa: CASSPSGGTDTQYF
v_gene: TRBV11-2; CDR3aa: CASSLLGGHAQYF
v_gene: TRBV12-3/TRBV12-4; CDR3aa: CASSPRQGYEQYF
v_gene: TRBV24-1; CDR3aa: CATSGILGSANTGELFF
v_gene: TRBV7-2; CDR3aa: CASGQDRARYNEQFF
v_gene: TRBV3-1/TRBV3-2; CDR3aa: CASSQDSREGEETQYF
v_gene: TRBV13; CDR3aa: CASSILRGNTIYF
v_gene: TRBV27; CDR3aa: CASSPTGMEETQYF
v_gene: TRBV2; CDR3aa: CASSEGRGQETQYF
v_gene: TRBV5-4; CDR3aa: CASSTSGVMNTQYF
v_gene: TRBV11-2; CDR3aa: CASSFGAGAYNEQFF
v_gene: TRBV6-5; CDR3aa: CASRRTENTEAFF
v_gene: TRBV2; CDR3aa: CASSEGAGGQPQHF
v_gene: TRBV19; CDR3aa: CASSRFPANQETQYF
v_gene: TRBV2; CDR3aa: CASIKTGTGELFF
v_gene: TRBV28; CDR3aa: CASSSRQLPQHF
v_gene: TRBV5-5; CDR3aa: CASSLHLGYGNQPQHF
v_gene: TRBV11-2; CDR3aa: CASSLGRGGYEQYF
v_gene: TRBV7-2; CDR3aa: CASNGHSNTGELFF
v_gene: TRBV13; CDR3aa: CASSLGQLEQYF
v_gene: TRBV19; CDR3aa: CASSGRSGPFRTSLNTIYF
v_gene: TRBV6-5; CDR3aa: CASSSKPGVWTEAFF
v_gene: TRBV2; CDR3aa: CASIHPRGGELGDTEAFF